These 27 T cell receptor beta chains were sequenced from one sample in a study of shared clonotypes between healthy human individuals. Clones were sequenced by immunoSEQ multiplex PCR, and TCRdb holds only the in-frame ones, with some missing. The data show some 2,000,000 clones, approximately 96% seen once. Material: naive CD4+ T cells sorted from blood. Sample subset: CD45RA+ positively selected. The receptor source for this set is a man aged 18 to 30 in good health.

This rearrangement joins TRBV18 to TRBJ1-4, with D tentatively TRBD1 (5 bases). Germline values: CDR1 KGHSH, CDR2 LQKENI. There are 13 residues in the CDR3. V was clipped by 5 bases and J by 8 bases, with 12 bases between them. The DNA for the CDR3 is TGTGCCAGCTCAGGGCAGGGCAGAGAAAAACTGTTTTTT. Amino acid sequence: CASSGQGREKLFF. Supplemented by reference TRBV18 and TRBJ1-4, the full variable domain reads NAGVMQNPRHLVRRRGQEARLRCSPMKGHSHVYWYRQLPEEGLKFMVYLQKENIIDESGMPKERFSAEFPKEGPSILRIQQVVRGDSAAYFCASSGQGREKLFFGSGTQLSVL.

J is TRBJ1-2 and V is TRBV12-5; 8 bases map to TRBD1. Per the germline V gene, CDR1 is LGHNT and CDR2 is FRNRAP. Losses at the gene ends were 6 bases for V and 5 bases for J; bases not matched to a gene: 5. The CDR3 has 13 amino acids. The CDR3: CASGRTGRYGYTF. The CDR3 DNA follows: TGTGCTAGTGGCCGGACAGGGAGGTATGGCTACACCTTC.

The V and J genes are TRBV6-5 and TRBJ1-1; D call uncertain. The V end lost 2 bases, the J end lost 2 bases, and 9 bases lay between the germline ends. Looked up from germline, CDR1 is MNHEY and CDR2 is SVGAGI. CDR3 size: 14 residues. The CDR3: CASSYPGSNTEAFF. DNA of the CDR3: TGTGCCAGCAGTTACCCCGGAAGTAACACTGAAGCTTTCTTT.

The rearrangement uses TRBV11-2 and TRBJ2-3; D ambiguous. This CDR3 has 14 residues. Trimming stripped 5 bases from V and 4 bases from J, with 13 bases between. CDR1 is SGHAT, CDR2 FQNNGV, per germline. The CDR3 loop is CASSPAWASDTQYF. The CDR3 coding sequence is TGTGCCAGCAGCCCCGCTTGGGCGTCAGATACGCAGTATTTT.

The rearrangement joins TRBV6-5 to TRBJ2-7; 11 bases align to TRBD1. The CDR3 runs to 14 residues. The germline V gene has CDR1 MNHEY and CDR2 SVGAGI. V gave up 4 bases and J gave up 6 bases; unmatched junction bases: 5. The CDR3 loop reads CASSWGQGVAEQYF. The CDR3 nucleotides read TGTGCCAGCAGTTGGGGACAGGGGGTGGCCGAGCAGTACTTC.

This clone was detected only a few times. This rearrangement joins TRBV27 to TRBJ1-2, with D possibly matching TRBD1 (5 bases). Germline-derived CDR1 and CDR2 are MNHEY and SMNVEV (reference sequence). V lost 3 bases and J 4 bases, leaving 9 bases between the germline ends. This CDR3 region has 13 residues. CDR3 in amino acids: CASSFRGFYGYTF. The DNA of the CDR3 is TGTGCCAGCAGTTTTAGGGGCTTCTATGGCTACACCTTC.

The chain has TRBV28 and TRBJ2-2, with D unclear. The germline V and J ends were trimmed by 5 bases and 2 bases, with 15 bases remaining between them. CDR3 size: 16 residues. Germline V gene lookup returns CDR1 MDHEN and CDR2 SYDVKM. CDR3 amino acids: CASSDGTGLNTGELFF. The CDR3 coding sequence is TGTGCCAGCAGTGACGGAACCGGCCTCAACACCGGGGAGCTGTTTTTT.

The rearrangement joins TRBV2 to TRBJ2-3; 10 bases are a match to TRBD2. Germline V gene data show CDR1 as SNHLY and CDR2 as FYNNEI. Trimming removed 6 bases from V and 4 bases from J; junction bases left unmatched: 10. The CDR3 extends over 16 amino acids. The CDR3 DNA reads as TGTGCCAGCAGCGTCGAGCGGGGGGGCCTCTCAGATACGCAGTATTTT. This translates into CASSVERGGLSDTQYF.

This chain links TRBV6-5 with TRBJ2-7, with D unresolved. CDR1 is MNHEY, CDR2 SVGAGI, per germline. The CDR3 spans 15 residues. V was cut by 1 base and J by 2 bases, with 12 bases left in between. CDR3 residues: CASSYFSDPTYEQYF. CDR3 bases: TGTGCCAGCAGTTACTTCTCAGATCCCACCTACGAGCAGTACTTC.

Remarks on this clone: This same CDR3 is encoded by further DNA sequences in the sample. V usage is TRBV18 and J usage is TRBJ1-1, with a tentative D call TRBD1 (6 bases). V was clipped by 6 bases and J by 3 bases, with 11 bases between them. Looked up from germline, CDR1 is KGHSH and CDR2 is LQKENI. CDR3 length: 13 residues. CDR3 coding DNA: TGTGCCAGCTCTCCGCCAGGGGACACTGAAGCTTTCTTT. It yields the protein CASSPPGDTEAFF.

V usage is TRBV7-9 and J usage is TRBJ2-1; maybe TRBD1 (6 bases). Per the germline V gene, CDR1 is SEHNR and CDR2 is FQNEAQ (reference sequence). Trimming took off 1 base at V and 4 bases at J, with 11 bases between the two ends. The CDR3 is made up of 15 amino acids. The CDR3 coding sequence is TGTGCCAGCAGCTTAGATGTGGGGGCTTACAATGAGCAGTTCTTC. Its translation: CASSLDVGAYNEQFF.

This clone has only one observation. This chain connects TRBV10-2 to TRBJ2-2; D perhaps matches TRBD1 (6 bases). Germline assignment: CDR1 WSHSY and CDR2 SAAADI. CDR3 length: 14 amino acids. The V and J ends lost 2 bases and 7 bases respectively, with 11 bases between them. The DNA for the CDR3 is TGCGCCAGCAGTGAGCCAGGGGTGGGCGGGGAGCTGTTTTTT. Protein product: CASSEPGVGGELFF.

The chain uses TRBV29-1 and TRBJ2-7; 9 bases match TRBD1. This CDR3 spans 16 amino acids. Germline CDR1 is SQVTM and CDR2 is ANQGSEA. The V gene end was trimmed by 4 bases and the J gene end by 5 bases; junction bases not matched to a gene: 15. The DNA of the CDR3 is TGCAGCGTTGTTGGCGCCCGGGACAGGGAAGGGCACGAGCAGTACTTC. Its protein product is CSVVGARDREGHEQYF.

Written as DNA, the CDR3 is TGTGCCAGCAGCTTAGCGTCAGGGTATACCTACGAGCAGTACTTC. Amino acid sequence: CASSLASGYTYEQYF. This chain connects TRBV7-9 to TRBJ2-7, with a tentative D call TRBD1 (5 bases). The CDR3 has 15 amino acids. Trimming took 0 bases from V and 2 from J, leaving 11 bases between them. Germline V gene data show CDR1 as SEHNR and CDR2 as FQNEAQ (reference sequence). The complete variable domain, with remaining parts taken from reference TRBV7-9 and TRBJ2-7, reads DTGVSQNPRHKITKRGQNVTFRCDPISEHNRLYWYRQTLGQGPEFLTYFQNEAQLEKSRLLSDRFSAERPKGSFSTLEIQRTEQGDSAMYLCASSLASGYTYEQYFGPGTRLTVT.

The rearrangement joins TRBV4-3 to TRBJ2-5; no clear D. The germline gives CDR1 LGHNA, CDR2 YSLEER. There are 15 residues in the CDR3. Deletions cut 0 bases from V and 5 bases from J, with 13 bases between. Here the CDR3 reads CASSQDQASRETQYF. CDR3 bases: TGCGCCAGCAGCCAAGACCAGGCCAGCAGGGAGACCCAGTACTTC.

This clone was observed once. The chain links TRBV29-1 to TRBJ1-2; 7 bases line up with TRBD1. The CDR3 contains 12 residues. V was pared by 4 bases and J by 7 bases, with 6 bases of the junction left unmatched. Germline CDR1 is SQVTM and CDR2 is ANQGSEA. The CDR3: CSVGRGRGGYTF. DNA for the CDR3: TGCAGCGTTGGCAGGGGGAGGGGTGGCTACACCTTC.

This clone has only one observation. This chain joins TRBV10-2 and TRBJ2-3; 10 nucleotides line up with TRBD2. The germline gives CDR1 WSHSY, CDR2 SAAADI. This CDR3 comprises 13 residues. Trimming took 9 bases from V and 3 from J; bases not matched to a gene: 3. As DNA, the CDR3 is TGCGCCAGTACTAGCGGGAAGACAGATACGCAGTATTTT. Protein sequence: CASTSGKTDTQYF.

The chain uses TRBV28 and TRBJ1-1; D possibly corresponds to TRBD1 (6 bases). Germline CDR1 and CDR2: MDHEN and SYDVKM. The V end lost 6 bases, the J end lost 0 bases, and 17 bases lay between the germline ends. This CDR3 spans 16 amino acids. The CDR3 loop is CASSPGDSSVNTEAFF. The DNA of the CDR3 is TGTGCCAGCAGCCCAGGGGATAGCTCGGTGAACACTGAAGCTTTCTTT.

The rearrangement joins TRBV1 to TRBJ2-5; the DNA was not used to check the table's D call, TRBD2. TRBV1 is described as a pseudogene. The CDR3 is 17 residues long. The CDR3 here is CTSSHVTTGGPGETQYF. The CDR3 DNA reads TGCACCAGCAGCCATGTTACGACCGGGGGTCCTGGGGAGACCCAGTACTTC.

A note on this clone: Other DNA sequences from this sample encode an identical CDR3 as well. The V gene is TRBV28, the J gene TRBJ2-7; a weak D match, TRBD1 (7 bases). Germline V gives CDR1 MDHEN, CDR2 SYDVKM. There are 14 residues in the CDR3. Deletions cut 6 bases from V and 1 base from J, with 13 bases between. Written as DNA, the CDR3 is TGTGCCAGCAGCTCAGGGGGGAGGTCCTACGAGCAGTACTTC. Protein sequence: CASSSGGRSYEQYF.

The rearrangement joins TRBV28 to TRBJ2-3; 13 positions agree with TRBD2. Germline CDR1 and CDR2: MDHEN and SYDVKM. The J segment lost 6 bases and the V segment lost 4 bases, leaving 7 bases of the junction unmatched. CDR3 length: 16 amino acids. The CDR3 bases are TGTGCCAGCAGTTCCCCACTAGCGGGGGGGTCGGATACGCAGTATTTT. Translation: CASSSPLAGGSDTQYF.

The CDR3 DNA sequence: TGCAGCGTTGAAGAACGGTCTAATCTTGGCTACACCTTC. Encoded protein: CSVEERSNLGYTF. This chain uses TRBV29-1 with TRBJ1-2; D is undetermined. CDR1 SQVTM and CDR2 ANQGSEA come from the germline V gene. The CDR3 loop spans 13 amino acids. V was cut by 0 bases and J by 7 bases, with 12 bases left in between.

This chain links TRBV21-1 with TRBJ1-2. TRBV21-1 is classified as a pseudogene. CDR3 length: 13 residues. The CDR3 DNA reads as TGTGCCAGCAGCAAAACGAAGGAGTATGGCTACACCTTC. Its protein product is CASSKTKEYGYTF.

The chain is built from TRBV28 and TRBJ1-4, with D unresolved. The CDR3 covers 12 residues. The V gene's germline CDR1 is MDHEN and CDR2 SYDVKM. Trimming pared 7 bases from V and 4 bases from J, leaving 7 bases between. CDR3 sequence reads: CASTTSNEKLFF. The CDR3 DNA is TGTGCCAGCACGACGAGTAATGAAAAACTGTTTTTT. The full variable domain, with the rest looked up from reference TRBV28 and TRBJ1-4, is DVKVTQSSRYLVKRTGEKVFLECVQDMDHENMFWYRQDPGLGLRLIYFSYDVKMKEKGDIPEGYSVSREKKERFSLILESASTNQTSMYLCASTTSNEKLFFGSGTQLSVL.

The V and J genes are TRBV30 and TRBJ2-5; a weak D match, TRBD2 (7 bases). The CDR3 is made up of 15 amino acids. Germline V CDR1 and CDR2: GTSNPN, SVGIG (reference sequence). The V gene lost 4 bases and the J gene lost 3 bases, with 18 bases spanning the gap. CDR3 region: CAWNMGGGEKETQYF. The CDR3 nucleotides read TGTGCCTGGAATATGGGAGGGGGAGAAAAAGAGACCCAGTACTTC. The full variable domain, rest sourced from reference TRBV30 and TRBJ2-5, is SQTIHQWPATLVQPVGSPLSLECTVEGTSNPNLYWYRQAAGRGLQLLFYSVGIGQISSEVPQNLSASRPQDRQFILSSKKLLLSDSGFYLCAWNMGGGEKETQYFGPGTRLLVL.

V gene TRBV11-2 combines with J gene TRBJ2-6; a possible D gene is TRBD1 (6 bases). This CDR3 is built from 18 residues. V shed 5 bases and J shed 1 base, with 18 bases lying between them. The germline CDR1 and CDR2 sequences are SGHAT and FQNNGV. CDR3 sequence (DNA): TGTGCCAGCAGCCCTAATATGGACAGATTGTCTGGGGCCAACGTCCTGACTTTC. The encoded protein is CASSPNMDRLSGANVLTF.

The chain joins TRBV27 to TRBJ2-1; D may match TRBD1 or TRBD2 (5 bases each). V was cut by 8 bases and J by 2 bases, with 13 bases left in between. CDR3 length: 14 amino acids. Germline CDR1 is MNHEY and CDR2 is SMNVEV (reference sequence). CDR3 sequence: CASGPGRTYNEQFF. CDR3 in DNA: TGTGCCAGCGGCCCGGGACGGACCTACAATGAGCAGTTCTTC.